Below, 14 T cell receptor beta chains from the same sample are listed, as sequenced in a study of identical twins. TCRdb ran MiXCR on the 5' RACE reads and lists one entry per CDR3 protein. Counted here are about 390,000 distinct CDR3 sequences, roughly 9% occurring once; the ten biggest clones make up approximately 8.9%. The sequencing sample was made of naive T cells sorted from blood. The receptors were sampled from a woman between 45 and 65 years old in good health.

This clonotype has just a few counts. This could be a read error, since a much larger clone is one nucleotide away. The chain employs TRBV11-3 and TRBJ2-1, with TRBD2 as a possible D gene (5 bases). V was clipped by 5 bases and J by 10 bases, with 9 bases between them. There are 11 residues in the CDR3. The germline gives CDR1 SGHNT, CDR2 YENEEA. The CDR3 loop reads CASSPGEEQFF. CDR3 nucleotide sequence: TGTGCCAGCAGCCCCGGGGAAGAGCAGTTCTTC. Full variable domain (rest looked up from reference TRBV11-3 and TRBJ2-1): EAGVVQSPRYKIIEKKQPVAFWCNPISGHNTLYWYLQNLGQGPELLIRYENEEAVDDSQLPKDRFSAERLKGVDSTLKIQPAELGDSAVYLCASSPGEEQFFGPGTRLTVL.

This clonotype was counted between two and nine times. The chain combines TRBV7-9 with TRBJ2-3; 14 bases match TRBD2. CDR1 and CDR2 from the germline V gene are SEHNR and FQNEAQ (reference sequence). CDR3 length: 15 residues. Trimming cost V 7 bases and J 4 bases; bases outside gene matches: 4. The CDR3 DNA reads as TGTGCCAGCAACCGACTAGCGGGAGGGCCAGATACGCAGTATTTT. Amino acids: CASNRLAGGPDTQYF.

This clonotype occurred a few times. V gene TRBV18 combines with J gene TRBJ2-7; D is ambiguous. The germline V gene encodes CDR1 KGHSH and CDR2 LQKENI. The V and J ends lost 3 bases and 7 bases respectively, with 16 bases between them. The CDR3 totals 14 residues. The CDR3 sequence is CASSPQQSLFEQYV. The CDR3 DNA reads as TGTGCCAGCTCACCTCAACAGAGCTTGTTTGAGCAGTACGTC.

This clonotype was observed a handful of times. The CDR3 sequence is CASSPGLVPPDEQFF. The CDR3, as DNA: TGTGCCAGCAGTCCGGGACTAGTCCCTCCCGATGAGCAGTTCTTC. This chain connects TRBV6-2 or TRBV6-3 to TRBJ2-1, with 8 bases that match TRBD2. Germline V gene sequence: CDR1 MNHEY, CDR2 SVGEGT. This CDR3 is built from 15 residues. V gave up 5 bases and J gave up 8 bases; unmatched junction bases: 11.

This clonotype was observed many times. The CDR3 sequence is CASSLNYEQYF. As DNA, the CDR3 is TGCGCCAGCAGCTTAAACTACGAGCAGTACTTC. The J gene is TRBJ2-7, the V gene TRBV5-1; D gene uncertain. The V end was cut by 2 bases, the J end by 3 bases, with 3 bases between. Per germline, CDR1 SGHRS and CDR2 YFSETQ. There are 11 residues in the CDR3.

This clonotype was detected only a few times. The chain is built from TRBV5-1 and TRBJ1-4, with a weak D call TRBD1 (6 bases). The CDR3 extends over 15 amino acids. Germline CDR1 and CDR2: SGHRS and YFSETQ. Trimming took off 5 bases at V and 2 bases at J, with 13 bases between the two ends. DNA for the CDR3: TGCGCCAGCAGACGCTCAGGGGCTACTAATGAAAAACTGTTTTTT. Its protein is CASRRSGATNEKLFF.

Ten or more counts support this clonotype. The V gene is TRBV5-1, the J gene TRBJ2-6, with 8 bases lining up with TRBD1. CDR1 and CDR2 (germline): SGHRS, YFSETQ. This CDR3 contains 17 residues. Trimming took 2 bases from V and 3 from J; bases not matched to a gene: 7. CDR3 sequence reads: CASSFGQGAGGANVLTF. Here the CDR3 DNA reads TGCGCCAGCAGCTTTGGTCAGGGGGCAGGTGGGGCCAACGTCCTGACTTTC.

The V gene is TRBV15, the J gene TRBJ2-5, with D perhaps being TRBD1 or TRBD2 (5 bases each). Germline V gives CDR1 LNHNV, CDR2 YYDKDF (reference sequence). The germline V and J ends were trimmed by 0 bases and 2 bases, with 13 bases remaining between them. The CDR3 covers 16 residues. The CDR3 nucleotides are TGTGCCACCAGCAGAGATCTTTGGGGGAAACAAGAGACCCAGTACTTC. Translated: CATSRDLWGKQETQYF. The whole variable domain, remainder taken from reference TRBV15 and TRBJ2-5, is DAMVIQNPRYQVTQFGKPVTLSCSQTLNHNVMYWYQQKSSQAPKLLFHYYDKDFNNEADTPDNFQSRRPNTSFCFLDIRSPGLGDTAMYLCATSRDLWGKQETQYFGPGTRLLVL.

Many counts were recorded for this clonotype. This chain joins TRBV7-2 and TRBJ2-1, with 9 bases fitting TRBD2. Looked up from germline, CDR1 is SGHTA and CDR2 is FQGNSA. V shed 5 bases, J shed 4 bases, and the junction held 9 bases outside the gene matches. This CDR3 has 16 residues. The CDR3 loop is CASSPSASGKYNEQFF. The CDR3 DNA sequence: TGTGCCAGCAGCCCGAGCGCTAGCGGGAAGTACAATGAGCAGTTCTTC.

This clonotype has only a few counts. The CDR3 DNA follows: TGCGCCAGCAGCCAAGAGTCAGGGAGGTCCTACGAGCAGTACTTC. It encodes CASSQESGRSYEQYF. The gene calls are TRBV4-1 and TRBJ2-7; possible D gene TRBD2, 6 bases. The CDR3 contains 15 residues. Per germline, CDR1 MGHRA and CDR2 YSYEKL. Trimming took off 0 bases at V and 1 base at J, with 10 bases between the two ends.

The sample holds a few counts of this clonotype. The chain couples TRBV5-6 to TRBJ2-3; a possible D gene is TRBD2 (5 bases). The germline V gene encodes CDR1 SGHDT and CDR2 YYEEEE. The CDR3 has 15 amino acids. Trimming took off 0 bases at V and 4 bases at J, with 12 bases between the two ends. CDR3 DNA: TGTGCCAGCAGCTTGGTTTTAGGGAGTCCAGATACGCAGTATTTT. Translated, it gives CASSLVLGSPDTQYF. The whole variable domain, filled in from reference TRBV5-6 and TRBJ2-3, reads DAGVTQSPTHLIKTRGQQVTLRCSPKSGHDTVSWYQQALGQGPQFIFQYYEEEERQRGNFPDRFSGHQFPNYSSELNVNALLLGDSALYLCASSLVLGSPDTQYFGPGTRLTVL.

This clonotype was counted between two and nine times. The chain joins TRBV5-8 to TRBJ2-2; a possible D gene is TRBD1 (7 bases). This CDR3 has 14 amino acids. Germline V gives CDR1 SGHTS, CDR2 YDEGEE. V was pared by 10 bases and J by 1 base, with 14 bases between. The CDR3 DNA reads TGTGCCTCAGGGGGGAGCAAGAACACCGGGGAGCTGTTTTTT. Translating it yields CASGGSKNTGELFF.

The chain links TRBV20-1 to TRBJ2-4, with 10 bases identical to TRBD2. The CDR3 loop spans 18 amino acids. Germline V lookup: CDR1 DFQATT, CDR2 SNEGSKA (reference sequence). V lost 6 bases to trimming and J lost 1 base; unmatched junction nucleotides: 15. CDR3 in amino acids: CSARGTSGTIGAKNIQYF. The CDR3 region has the DNA TGCAGTGCACGGGGTACTAGCGGGACGATCGGGGCCAAAAACATTCAGTACTTC.

V gene TRBV5-1 combines with J gene TRBJ2-5; D not resolved. This CDR3 is 13 amino acids long. From germline, CDR1 is SGHRS and CDR2 YFSETQ. Between the trimmed V and J ends, which lost 0 bases and 4 bases, there was a span of 7 bases. The CDR3 DNA reads as TGCGCCAGCAGCTTGGCCATGGGAGAGACCCAGTACTTC. Its translation: CASSLAMGETQYF.